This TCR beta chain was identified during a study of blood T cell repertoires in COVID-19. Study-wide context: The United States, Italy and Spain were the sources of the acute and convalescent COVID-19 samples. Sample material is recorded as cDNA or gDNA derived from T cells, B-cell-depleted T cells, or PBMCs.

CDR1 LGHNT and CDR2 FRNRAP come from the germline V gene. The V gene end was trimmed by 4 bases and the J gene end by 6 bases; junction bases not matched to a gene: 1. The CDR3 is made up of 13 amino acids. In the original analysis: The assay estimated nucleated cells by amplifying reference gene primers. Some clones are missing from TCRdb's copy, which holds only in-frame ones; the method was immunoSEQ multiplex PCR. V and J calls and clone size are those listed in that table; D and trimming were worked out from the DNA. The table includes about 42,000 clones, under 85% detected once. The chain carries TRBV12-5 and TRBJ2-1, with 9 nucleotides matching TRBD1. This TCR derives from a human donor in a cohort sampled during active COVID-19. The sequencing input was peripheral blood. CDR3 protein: CASGSDRGNEQFF. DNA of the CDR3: TGTGCTAGTGGTTCGGACAGGGGCAATGAGCAGTTCTTC.